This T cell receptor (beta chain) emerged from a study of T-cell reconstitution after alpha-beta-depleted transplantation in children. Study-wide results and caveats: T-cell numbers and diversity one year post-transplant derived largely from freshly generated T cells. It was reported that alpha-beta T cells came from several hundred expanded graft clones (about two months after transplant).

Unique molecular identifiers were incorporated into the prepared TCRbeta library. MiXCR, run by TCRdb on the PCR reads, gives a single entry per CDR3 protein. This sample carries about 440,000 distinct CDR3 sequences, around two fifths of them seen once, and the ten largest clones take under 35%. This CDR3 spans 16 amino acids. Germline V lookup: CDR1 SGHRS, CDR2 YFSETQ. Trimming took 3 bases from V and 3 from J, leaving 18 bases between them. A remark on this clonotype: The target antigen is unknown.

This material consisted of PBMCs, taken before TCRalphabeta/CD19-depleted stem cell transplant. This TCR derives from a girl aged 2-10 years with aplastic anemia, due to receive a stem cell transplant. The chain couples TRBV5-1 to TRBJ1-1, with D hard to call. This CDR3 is CASSWAGSTRDTEAFF. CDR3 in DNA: TGCGCCAGCAGCTGGGCTGGGTCGACCCGGGACACTGAAGCTTTCTTT.